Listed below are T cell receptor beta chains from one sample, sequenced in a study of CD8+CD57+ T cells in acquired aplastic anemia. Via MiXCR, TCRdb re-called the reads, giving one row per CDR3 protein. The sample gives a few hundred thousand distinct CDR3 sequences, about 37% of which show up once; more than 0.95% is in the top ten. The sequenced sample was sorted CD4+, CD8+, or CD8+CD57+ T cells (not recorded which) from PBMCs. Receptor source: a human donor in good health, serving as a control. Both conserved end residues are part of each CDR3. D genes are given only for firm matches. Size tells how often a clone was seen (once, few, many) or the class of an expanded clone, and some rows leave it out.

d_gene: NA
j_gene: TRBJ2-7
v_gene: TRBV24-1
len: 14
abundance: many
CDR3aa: CATSESGVTYEQYF
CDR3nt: TGTGCCACCAGTGAGTCAGGGGTCACCTACGAGCAGTACTTC

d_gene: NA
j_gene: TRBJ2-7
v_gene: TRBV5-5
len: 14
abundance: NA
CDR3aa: CASSLTGPTYEQYF
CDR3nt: TGTGCCAGCAGTTTAACAGGACCAACCTACGAGCAGTACTTC

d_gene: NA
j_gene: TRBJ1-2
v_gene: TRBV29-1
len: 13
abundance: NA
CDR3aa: CSVEKSLMGGYTF
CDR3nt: TGCAGCGTTGAGAAGAGCCTAATGGGTGGCTACACCTTC

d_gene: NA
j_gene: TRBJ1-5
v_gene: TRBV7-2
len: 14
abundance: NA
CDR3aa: CASSEGPSGQPQHF
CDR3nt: TGTGCCAGCAGCGAGGGACCCTCCGGGCAGCCCCAGCATTTT

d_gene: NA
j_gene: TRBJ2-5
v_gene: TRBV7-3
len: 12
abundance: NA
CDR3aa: CASSLPRETQYF
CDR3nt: TGTGCCAGCAGCTTACCCAGGGAGACCCAGTACTTC

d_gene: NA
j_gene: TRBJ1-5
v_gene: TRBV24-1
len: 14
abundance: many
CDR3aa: CATRDIGENQPQHF
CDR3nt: TGTGCCACCAGGGACATCGGAGAAAATCAGCCCCAGCATTTT

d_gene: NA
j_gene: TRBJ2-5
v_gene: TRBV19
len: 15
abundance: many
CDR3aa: CASSIRWAGQETQYF
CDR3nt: TGTGCCAGTAGTATCCGGTGGGCGGGGCAAGAGACCCAGTACTTC

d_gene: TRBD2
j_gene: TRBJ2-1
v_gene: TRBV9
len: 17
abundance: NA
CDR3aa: CASSLLLAGPGHNEQFF
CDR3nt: TGTGCCAGCAGCCTGCTACTAGCGGGACCGGGGCACAATGAGCAGTTCTTC

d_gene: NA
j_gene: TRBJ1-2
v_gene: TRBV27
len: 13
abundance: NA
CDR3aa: CASSSVANYGYTF
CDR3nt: TGTGCCAGCAGCTCAGTCGCTAACTATGGCTACACCTTC

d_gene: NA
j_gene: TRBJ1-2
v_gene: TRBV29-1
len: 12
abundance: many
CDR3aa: CSVEGRDYGYTF
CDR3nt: TGCAGCGTTGAAGGACGAGACTATGGCTACACCTTC

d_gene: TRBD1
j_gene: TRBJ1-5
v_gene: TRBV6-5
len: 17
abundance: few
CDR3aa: CASSYVAAQGAYQPQHF
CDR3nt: TGTGCCAGCAGTTACGTCGCCGCACAGGGGGCATATCAGCCCCAGCATTTT

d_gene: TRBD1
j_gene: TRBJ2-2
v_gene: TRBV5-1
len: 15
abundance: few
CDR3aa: CASSLVAGGTGELFF
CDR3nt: TGCGCCAGCAGCTTGGTTGCAGGGGGCACCGGGGAGCTGTTTTTT

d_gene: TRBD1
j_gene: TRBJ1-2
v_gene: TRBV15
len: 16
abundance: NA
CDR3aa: CATSSLGTGGVYGYTF
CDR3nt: TGTGCCACCAGCAGCCTTGGGACAGGGGGCGTATATGGCTACACCTTC

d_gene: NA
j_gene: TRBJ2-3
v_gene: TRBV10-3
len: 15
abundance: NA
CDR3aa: CAISDSSSGGDTQYF
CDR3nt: TGTGCCATCAGTGACTCGAGTAGTGGTGGTGATACGCAGTATTTT

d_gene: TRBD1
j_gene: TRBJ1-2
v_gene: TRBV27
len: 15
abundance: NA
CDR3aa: CASSRGTGTNYGYTF
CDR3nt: TGTGCCAGCAGTAGAGGGACAGGGACCAACTATGGCTACACCTTC

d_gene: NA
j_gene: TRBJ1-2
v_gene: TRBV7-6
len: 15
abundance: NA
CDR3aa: CASSRTDSLLYGYTF
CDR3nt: TGTGCCAGCAGCCGTACCGACAGTCTCCTCTATGGCTACACCTTC

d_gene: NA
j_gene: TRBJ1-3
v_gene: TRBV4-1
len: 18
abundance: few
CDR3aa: CASSQVDMGLRSGNTIYF
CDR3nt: TGCGCCAGCAGCCAAGTTGATATGGGACTCCGCTCTGGAAACACCATATATTTT

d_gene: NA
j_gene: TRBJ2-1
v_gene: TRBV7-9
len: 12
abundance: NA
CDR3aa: CASSPMSREQFF
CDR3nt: TGTGCCAGCAGCCCCATGTCGAGGGAGCAGTTCTTC

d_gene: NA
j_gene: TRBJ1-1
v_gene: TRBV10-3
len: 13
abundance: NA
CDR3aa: CAISGGHNTEAFF
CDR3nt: TGTGCCATCAGTGGCGGCCATAACACTGAAGCTTTCTTT

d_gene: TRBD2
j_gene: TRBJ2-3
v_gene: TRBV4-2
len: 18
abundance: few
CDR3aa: CASSQTGLAGRSTDTQYF
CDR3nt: TGTGCCAGCAGCCAGACGGGACTAGCGGGCCGTAGCACAGATACGCAGTATTTT

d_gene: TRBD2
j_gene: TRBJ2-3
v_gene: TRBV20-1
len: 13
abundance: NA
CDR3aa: CSALGLVTDTRYF
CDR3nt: TGCAGTGCTCTTGGACTAGTCACAGATACGCGGTATTTT

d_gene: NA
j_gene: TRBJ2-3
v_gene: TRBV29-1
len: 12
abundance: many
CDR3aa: CSVDGEPDTQYF
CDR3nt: TGCAGCGTTGACGGGGAGCCAGATACGCAGTATTTT

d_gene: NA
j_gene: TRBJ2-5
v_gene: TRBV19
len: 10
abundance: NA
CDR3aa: CASSAGTTYF
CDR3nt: TGTGCCAGTAGCGCCGGGACCACGTACTTC

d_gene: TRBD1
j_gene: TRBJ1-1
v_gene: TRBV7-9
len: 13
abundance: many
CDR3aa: CASSHGQGAEAFF
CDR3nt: TGTGCCAGCAGCCACGGACAGGGGGCCGAAGCTTTCTTT